Following are 27 T cell receptor beta chains from one sample sequenced in a study of early T cells in non-severe SARS-CoV-2 infection. TCRdb re-called the 5' RACE reads through MiXCR, storing one row per CDR3 protein. The sample consists of 35,000 to 40,000 distinct CDR3 sequences, 5.8% of them appearing once. What was sequenced was whole blood. Receptors originate from an adult who was a healthcare worker with PCR-confirmed SARS-CoV-2 infection or an uninfected control (not recorded which).

This chain connects TRBV27 to TRBJ2-2; D possibly matches TRBD1 or TRBD2 (5 bases each). This CDR3 spans 15 amino acids. V was trimmed by 4 bases and J by 6 bases, leaving 15 bases between them. CDR1 and CDR2 from the germline V gene are MNHEY and SMNVEV (reference sequence). The CDR3 region is CASSYWVSGPGELFF. CDR3 in DNA: TGTGCCAGCAGTTATTGGGTTTCGGGGCCCGGGGAGCTGTTTTTT.

A word on this clonotype: A junction boundary mismatches the germline segment, possibly from a read error. The rearrangement links TRBV12-3 or TRBV12-4 to TRBJ2-1, with TRBD1 matching over 9 bases. The CDR3 extends over 14 amino acids. The CDR3 sequence: CASRTLLGTGSALF. The CDR3 DNA reads as TGTGCCAGCAGGACGCTACTGGGGACAGGGAGTGCGCTCTTC.

This clonotype was seen repeatedly, ten times or more. V is TRBV29-1 and J is TRBJ2-7; D is ambiguous. CDR3 size: 13 residues. The V end was cut by 7 bases, the J end by 2 bases, with 15 bases between. Per the germline V gene, CDR1 is SQVTM and CDR2 is ANQGSEA. The CDR3 bases are TGCAGCGCGGAGTCGCCTACTACCTACGAGCAGTACTTC. Translated, it gives CSAESPTTYEQYF.

In its sample, this clonotype was seen many times. CDR3 protein: CASSEQGQNTEAFF. DNA for the CDR3: TGTGCCAGCAGTGAGCAGGGTCAGAACACTGAAGCTTTCTTT. The V call is TRBV2, the J call TRBJ1-1; D possibly corresponds to TRBD1 (5 bases). V was trimmed by 3 bases and J by 1 base, leaving 9 bases between them. Looked up from germline, CDR1 is SNHLY and CDR2 is FYNNEI. The CDR3 covers 14 residues. The full variable domain, rest sourced from reference TRBV2 and TRBJ1-1, is EPEVTQTPSHQVTQMGQEVILRCVPISNHLYFYWYRQILGQKVEFLVSFYNNEISEKSEIFDDQFSVERPDGSNFTLKIRSTKLEDSAMYFCASSEQGQNTEAFFGQGTRLTVV.

The table lists this clonotype with many counts. The rearrangement joins TRBV6-2 or TRBV6-3 to TRBJ1-5; D not certain. Germline V gene sequence: CDR1 MNHEY, CDR2 SVGEGT. Trimming pared 6 bases from V and 6 bases from J, leaving 15 bases between. CDR3 length equals 14 residues. CDR3 nucleotide sequence: TGTGCCAGCAGCGCTCTTCCGGGCAGTCAGCCCCAGCATTTT. Encoded protein: CASSALPGSQPQHF.

Many counts were recorded for this clonotype. The V call is TRBV6-6, the J call TRBJ2-1; 10 bases are shared with TRBD2. The junction had 4 bases not matched to a gene; V was cut back by 7 bases and J by 4 bases. There are 14 residues in the CDR3. Germline loops: CDR1 MNHNY, CDR2 SVGAGI (reference sequence). CDR3 loop: CASKLAGAYNEQFF. CDR3 coding DNA: TGTGCCAGCAAGCTAGCGGGAGCGTACAATGAGCAGTTCTTC.

This clonotype showed up many times. V and J are TRBV29-1 and TRBJ2-7, with 14 bases identical to TRBD2. V was pared by 6 bases and J by 6 bases, with 7 bases of the junction left unmatched. This CDR3 has 14 residues. Germline lookup yields CDR1 SQVTM and CDR2 ANQGSEA. The CDR3 spells CSVGLAGGPGEQYF. The CDR3 DNA reads as TGCAGCGTAGGACTAGCGGGAGGTCCGGGCGAGCAGTACTTC.

This clonotype came up many times. Compared with germline, one end of the junction differs, possibly owing to a read error. The CDR3 DNA is TGTGCCAGTAGTATAAAAAGGGGGCCGAACACCGGGGAACTGTTTTTT. Its protein product is CASSIKRGPNTGELFF. The chain employs TRBV19 and TRBJ2-2, with 7 positions matching TRBD1. The CDR3 contains 16 residues. Germline CDR1 LNHDA, CDR2 SQIVND (reference sequence).

This clonotype was recorded at least ten times. The chain links TRBV4-2 to TRBJ2-1; TRBD2 aligns across 16 bases. This CDR3 has 17 amino acids. Trimming took 6 bases from V and 7 from J; bases not matched to a gene: 9. The germline V gene encodes CDR1 LGHNA and CDR2 YNFKEQ. CDR3 region: CASRPGLAGGPANEQFF. The CDR3, as DNA: TGTGCCAGCAGACCGGGACTAGCGGGAGGGCCGGCGAATGAGCAGTTCTTC.

This clonotype was seen many times. In DNA, the CDR3 is TGTGCCTGGACACATGCAATGGAGCAGTACTTC. It translates to CAWTHAMEQYF. The V gene is TRBV30, the J gene TRBJ2-7; no definite D call. Germline-derived CDR1 and CDR2 are GTSNPN and SVGIG (reference sequence). The CDR3 consists of 11 residues. V lost 4 bases and J 7 bases, leaving 11 bases between the germline ends. Combining the CDR3 with reference TRBV30 and TRBJ2-7 gives the whole variable domain SQTIHQWPATLVQPVGSPLSLECTVEGTSNPNLYWYRQAAGRGLQLLFYSVGIGQISSEVPQNLSASRPQDRQFILSSKKLLLSDSGFYLCAWTHAMEQYFGPGTRLTVT.

This clonotype was counted between two and nine times. This chain links TRBV6-6 with TRBJ2-7, with 8 bases that match TRBD2. V dropped 7 bases and J dropped 4; count of bases not matched to a gene: 6. Germline V gives CDR1 MNHNY, CDR2 SVGAGI (reference sequence). This CDR3 is 13 amino acids long. The CDR3 DNA sequence: TGTGCCAGCAAGACGGGGGGGGCGTACGAGCAGTACTTC. The encoded protein is CASKTGGAYEQYF.

This clonotype has at least ten counts. The rearrangement uses TRBV12-3 or TRBV12-4 and TRBJ2-7; no firm D call. The V gene lost 6 bases and the J gene lost 5 bases, with 14 bases spanning the gap. The CDR3 covers 13 residues. The DNA of the CDR3 is TGTGCCAGCAGCTTCTCTGGGCTCAACGAGCAGTACTTC. Translating gives CASSFSGLNEQYF.

In the case of this clonotype: With a much larger clone just one base away, this may be a read error. This likely comes from a read error, as the CDR3 has no conserved phenylalanine or tryptophan at its end. The limits of the CDR3 on the DNA are not certain, so only TCRdb's listed CDR3 is given. V and J are TRBV3-2 and TRBJ2-1; the D call in the table, TRBD2, was not verified against the DNA. TRBV3-2 is designated a pseudogene. A total of 16 residues make up the CDR3, ends included. The CDR3 loop is CASSHLASGSYNEQFL.

This clonotype occurred many times. The rearrangement uses TRBV20-1 and TRBJ1-1; TRBD1 is a possible D gene (5 bases). Germline V gene sequence: CDR1 DFQATT, CDR2 SNEGSKA (reference sequence). This CDR3 comprises 12 residues. Written as DNA, the CDR3 is TGCAGCGGGGGGTTCTTGGGCACTGAAGCTTTCTTT. This codes for CSGGFLGTEAFF.

The sample holds a few counts of this clonotype. The V gene is TRBV10-2, the J gene TRBJ2-3; possible D gene TRBD2, 5 bases. The CDR3 has 13 residues. Germline CDR1 WSHSY, CDR2 SAAADI. Trimming stripped 4 bases from V and 3 bases from J, with 8 bases between. CDR3 sequence reads: CASSGGSTDTQYF. The CDR3 DNA sequence: TGCGCCAGCAGTGGAGGGTCAACAGATACGCAGTATTTT.

Points on this clonotype: A much larger clone differs by one base, so this may be a read error. This chain joins TRBV12-3 or TRBV12-4 and TRBJ2-7, with 7 positions matching TRBD1. CDR3 length: 14 residues. With V trimmed by 8 bases and J by 9 bases, 16 bases remained unmatched. CDR3 coding DNA: TGTGCCAGCCTCTCTCAGACAGGGAACAACGGGCAGTACTTC. Its translation is CASLSQTGNNGQYF.

This clonotype was seen many times. This chain uses TRBV7-8 with TRBJ2-1; either TRBD1 or TRBD2 may fit D (5 bases each). This CDR3 comprises 15 residues. Germline V CDR1 and CDR2: SGHVS, FQNEAQ. Trimming took off 5 bases at V and 3 bases at J, with 14 bases between the two ends. The CDR3: CASSLDGTIYNEQFF. In nucleotides, the CDR3 is TGTGCCAGCAGCCTGGACGGGACCATCTACAATGAGCAGTTCTTC.

V and J are TRBV7-8 and TRBJ2-7; the D gene could be TRBD1 or TRBD2 (6 bases each). CDR1 and CDR2 (germline): SGHVS, FQNEAQ. With 5 bases removed from V and 0 bases from J, the gap between germline ends came to 23 bases. CDR3 length: 18 amino acids. CDR3 in amino acids: CASSRGVGQGILSYEQYF. CDR3 coding DNA: TGTGCCAGCAGCCGCGGGGTGGGGCAGGGGATCCTCTCCTACGAGCAGTACTTC.

This clonotype was recorded many times. The V call is TRBV28, the J call TRBJ1-2; D ambiguous. V lost 8 bases, J lost 8 bases, and 3 bases lay in between. The CDR3 loop spans 8 amino acids. From germline, CDR1 is MDHEN and CDR2 SYDVKM. The chain's CDR3 is CASGGYTF. The CDR3 DNA reads TGTGCCAGCGGGGGCTACACCTTC.

This clonotype was detected ten times or more. The chain joins TRBV5-1 to TRBJ2-1; 11 bases are shared with TRBD2. The CDR3 totals 16 residues. CDR1 is SGHRS, CDR2 YFSETQ, per germline. Trimming at V came to 4 bases and at J to 7 bases, leaving 10 bases not matched to a gene. This CDR3 reads CASSVTTSGIDNEQFF. The CDR3 nucleotides are TGCGCCAGCAGCGTGACGACTAGCGGGATAGATAATGAGCAGTTCTTC.

In this sample, this clonotype turned up many times. J is TRBJ2-2 and V is TRBV6-6; D remains ambiguous. Germline lookup yields CDR1 MNHNY and CDR2 SVGAGI (reference sequence). This CDR3 region has 12 residues. V gave up 7 bases and J gave up 1 base, with 4 bases separating them. DNA for the CDR3: TGTGCCAGCACCGAGAACACCGGGGAGCTGTTTTTT. It encodes CASTENTGELFF.

This clonotype appeared many times. This rearrangement joins TRBV6-6 to TRBJ2-7; no clear D. The germline V gene has CDR1 MNHNY and CDR2 SVGAGI (reference sequence). The CDR3 has 13 amino acids. Trimming took 2 bases from V and 3 from J, leaving 8 bases between them. The CDR3 bases are TGTGCCAGCAGTTACAGGACGGACTACGAGCAGTACTTC. Translated: CASSYRTDYEQYF.

This clonotype was observed many times. The chain employs TRBV2 and TRBJ2-3; 11 bases align to TRBD1. CDR1 and CDR2 (germline): SNHLY, FYNNEI. With 4 bases clipped from V and 3 bases from J, the junction kept 6 bases outside the gene matches. The CDR3 consists of 16 residues. The CDR3 sequence is CASSVARDRGTDTQYF. As DNA, the CDR3 is TGTGCCAGCAGTGTGGCCCGGGACAGGGGGACAGATACGCAGTATTTT.

This clonotype appeared many times. The genes are TRBV5-4 and TRBJ1-1; D gene unclear. The CDR3 totals 13 residues. Looked up from germline, CDR1 is SGHNT and CDR2 is YYREEE (reference sequence). With 4 bases removed from V and 5 bases from J, the gap between germline ends came to 12 bases. The CDR3 reads CASSRVGLTEAFF. In DNA form, the CDR3 reads TGTGCCAGCAGCCGGGTGGGGTTAACTGAAGCTTTCTTT.

The sample holds many counts of this clonotype. The chain joins TRBV25-1 to TRBJ2-7; 9 nucleotides agree with TRBD1. Germline trimming cut 3 bases from V and 0 bases from J; bases unmatched to any gene: 3. The CDR3 runs to 15 residues. CDR1 and CDR2 from the germline V gene are MGHDK and SYGVNS. CDR3 nucleotides: TGTGCCAGCAGTGACGACAGGGGGTTCTCCTACGAGCAGTACTTC. Encoded protein: CASSDDRGFSYEQYF.

This clonotype was found many times. The chain has TRBV12-3 or TRBV12-4 and TRBJ2-3; D is perhaps TRBD1 or TRBD2 (5 bases each). Trimming shortened V by 5 bases and J by 3 bases, and 12 bases separated the two germline ends. The CDR3 has 14 amino acids. CDR3: CASSPRGVTDTQYF. The DNA for the CDR3 is TGTGCCAGCAGTCCGAGGGGAGTGACAGATACGCAGTATTTT.

This clonotype showed up many times. This rearrangement joins TRBV7-6 to TRBJ1-2, with no clear D. The germline V and J ends were trimmed by 5 bases and 2 bases, with 9 bases remaining between them. Germline loops: CDR1 SGHVS, CDR2 FNYEAQ. The CDR3 has 13 amino acids. The CDR3 spells CASSKTENYGYTF. CDR3 in DNA: TGTGCCAGCAGCAAGACTGAGAACTATGGCTACACCTTC.